This TCR beta chain was found in a study of PD-L1 blockade in urothelial cancer. Described time point: pretreatment peripheral blood. The diagnosis in patients was locally advanced or metastatic urothelial carcinoma. Germline loops: CDR1 LNHDA, CDR2 SQIVND (reference sequence). V dropped 8 bases and J dropped 9; count of bases not matched to a gene: 15. The CDR3 covers 15 residues. This clone is categorized as medium-sized. Produced via immunoSEQ multiplex PCR; TCRdb's table is partial and in-frame only. The sample includes about 50,000 clones, 87% seen only once; the top ten take under 15%. The receptor was isolated from a woman aged 55-69 years with urothelial cancer. The chain uses TRBV19 and TRBJ2-1; 8 positions match TRBD2. This material consisted of PBMCs, taken around atezolizumab (anti-PD-L1) treatment. The CDR3 region is CASVSSGTRKSEQFF. CDR3 sequence (DNA): TGTGCCAGTGTAAGCTCCGGGACTAGGAAGTCTGAGCAGTTCTTC.